Listed below are T cell receptor beta chains from one sample, sequenced in a study of blood T cell repertoires in COVID-19. Repertoires were generated with immunoSEQ multiplex PCR, while TCRdb's copy carries only in-frame clones and drops some. Of about 280,000 clones listed, around 89% are singletons. The sequenced sample consisted of PBMCs or T cells enriched from blood (not recorded which). These receptors came from a woman in her fifties or sixties in a cohort exposed to, infected with or recovered from COVID-19 (not recorded which). The CDR3 runs from the conserved cysteine through the conserved F or W. D genes are given only for firm matches. Not all rows give a size; the values are once, few, many and, for expanded clones, a class.

V: TRBV2
D: NA
J: TRBJ1-2
size: NA
CDR3: CASSENPGKGSGYTF
DNA: TGTGCCAGCAGTGAAAACCCGGGAAAGGGATCTGGCTACACCTTC

V: TRBV21-1
D: NA
J: TRBJ1-5
size: NA
CDR3: CASSKDWTGLGWESNQPQHF
DNA: TGTGCCAGCAGCAAAGATTGGACAGGCCTCGGTTGGGAGAGCAATCAGCCCCAGCATTTT

V: TRBV28
D: NA
J: TRBJ1-4
size: once
CDR3: CASSSSRHKGGEKLFF
DNA: TGTGCCAGCAGTTCCTCCCGACATAAAGGAGGAGAAAAACTGTTTTTT

V: TRBV7-9
D: TRBD1
J: TRBJ2-7
size: NA
CDR3: CASSSNRGLGGTYEQYF
DNA: TGTGCCAGCAGCTCGAACAGGGGGCTGGGTGGCACCTACGAGCAGTACTTC

V: TRBV18
D: NA
J: TRBJ1-4
size: NA
CDR3: CASSPRIRVGEKLFF
DNA: TGTGCCAGCTCACCCCGGATCAGGGTTGGAGAAAAACTGTTTTTT

V: TRBV10-3
D: NA
J: TRBJ2-5
size: NA
CDR3: CAISESTGRVETQYF
DNA: TGTGCCATCAGTGAGTCGACGGGCAGGGTGGAGACCCAGTACTTC

V: TRBV7-9
D: TRBD1
J: TRBJ1-1
size: NA
CDR3: CASSPGQGIDTEAFF
DNA: TGTGCCAGCAGCCCAGGACAGGGGATAGACACTGAAGCTTTCTTT

V: TRBV28
D: TRBD1
J: TRBJ2-1
size: NA
CDR3: CASSHPTGPHEQFF
DNA: TGTGCCAGCAGTCACCCGACAGGGCCCCATGAGCAGTTCTTC

V: TRBV4-1
D: TRBD1
J: TRBJ1-4
size: NA
CDR3: CASSTLQGAREKLFF
DNA: TGCGCCAGCAGCACCCTCCAGGGGGCGCGTGAAAAACTGTTTTTT

V: TRBV6-5
D: NA
J: TRBJ2-5
size: NA
CDR3: CAIDRRGETQYF
DNA: TGTGCCATTGACAGGAGAGGGGAGACCCAGTACTTC

V: TRBV2
D: TRBD2
J: TRBJ2-1
size: once
CDR3: CASRGLAGVLEFF
DNA: TGTGCCAGCAGGGGACTAGCGGGAGTTTTGGAGTTCTTC

V: TRBV27
D: NA
J: TRBJ1-4
size: NA
CDR3: CASSLFGGAGEKLFF
DNA: TGTGCCAGCAGTTTATTTGGGGGGGCAGGGGAAAAACTGTTTTTT

V: TRBV6-5
D: NA
J: TRBJ2-7
size: NA
CDR3: CASRGGDTLYEQYF
DNA: TGTGCCAGCAGGGGGGGGGACACCCTCTACGAGCAGTACTTC

V: TRBV4-3
D: TRBD1
J: TRBJ1-6
size: NA
CDR3: CASSQGGQGGYNSPLHF
DNA: TGCGCCAGCAGCCAAGGGGGACAGGGGGGTTATAATTCACCCCTCCACTTT

V: TRBV28
D: NA
J: TRBJ1-6
size: NA
CDR3: CASRRGYNSPLHF
DNA: TGTGCCAGCAGGCGGGGTTATAATTCACCCCTCCACTTT

V: TRBV24-1
D: TRBD2
J: TRBJ2-1
size: NA
CDR3: CATSAPGRGKGNNEQFF
DNA: TGTGCCACCAGTGCCCCTGGGAGGGGAAAAGGTAACAATGAGCAGTTCTTC

V: TRBV7-2
D: NA
J: TRBJ2-1
size: NA
CDR3: CASSLAPLYNEQFF
DNA: TGTGCCAGCAGCTTAGCCCCTTTGTACAATGAGCAGTTCTTC

V: TRBV3-1/TRBV3-2
D: NA
J: TRBJ2-5
size: NA
CDR3: CASSFRDSQGQTQYF
DNA: TGTGCCAGCAGCTTTCGGGACTCCCAAGGGCAGACCCAGTACTTC

V: TRBV27
D: TRBD2
J: TRBJ2-1
size: once
CDR3: CASSLTNRAGGLNEQFF
DNA: TGTGCCAGCAGTTTAACCAATCGAGCGGGAGGCTTAAATGAGCAGTTCTTC

V: TRBV2
D: TRBD2
J: TRBJ2-7
size: NA
CDR3: CASSAISGRGEQYF
DNA: TGTGCCAGCAGTGCAATTAGCGGGAGGGGGGAGCAGTACTTC

V: TRBV28
D: NA
J: TRBJ1-5
size: many
CDR3: CASTWGWGRGNQPQHF
DNA: TGTGCCAGCACCTGGGGGTGGGGGCGAGGAAATCAGCCCCAGCATTTT

V: TRBV28
D: TRBD2
J: TRBJ2-1
size: NA
CDR3: CASSPMGLAGMSAYNEQFF
DNA: TGTGCCAGCAGTCCCATGGGACTAGCGGGTATGTCTGCCTACAATGAGCAGTTCTTC

V: TRBV5-6
D: TRBD2
J: TRBJ2-5
size: once
CDR3: CASSLSGRGQETQYF
DNA: TGTGCCAGCAGCTTAAGCGGGAGGGGGCAAGAGACCCAGTACTTC

V: TRBV9
D: NA
J: TRBJ2-1
size: NA
CDR3: CASSARPGGPSNEQFF
DNA: TGTGCCAGCAGTGCCCGGCCGGGCGGGCCCAGTAATGAGCAGTTCTTC

V: TRBV4-2
D: TRBD1
J: TRBJ2-1
size: NA
CDR3: CASSPGTGKSTEQFF
DNA: TGTGCCAGCAGCCCCGGGACAGGTAAATCCACTGAGCAGTTCTTC

V: TRBV24-1
D: NA
J: TRBJ2-1
size: NA
CDR3: CATSDPYNEQFF
DNA: TGTGCCACCAGTGATCCATACAATGAGCAGTTCTTC

V: TRBV5-1
D: NA
J: TRBJ2-6
size: once
CDR3: CASSLGGSSGANVLTF
DNA: TGCGCCAGCAGCTTGGGAGGGAGCTCTGGGGCCAACGTCCTGACTTTC

V: TRBV19
D: NA
J: TRBJ1-1
size: NA
CDR3: CASSMGGEAFF
DNA: TGTGCCAGTAGTATGGGGGGTGAAGCTTTCTTT

V: TRBV6-5
D: TRBD1
J: TRBJ1-2
size: NA
CDR3: CASRETGGNYGYTF
DNA: TGTGCCAGCAGAGAGACAGGGGGCAACTATGGCTACACCTTC

V: TRBV7-2
D: TRBD2
J: TRBJ2-7
size: NA
CDR3: CASSTRAGGSYEQYF
DNA: TGTGCCAGCAGCACCCGAGCGGGAGGCTCCTACGAGCAGTACTTC

V: TRBV18
D: TRBD2
J: TRBJ2-1
size: NA
CDR3: CASSPSLAGGNNEQFF
DNA: TGTGCCAGCTCACCCTCCCTAGCGGGAGGGAACAATGAGCAGTTCTTC

V: TRBV28
D: NA
J: TRBJ1-2
size: NA
CDR3: CASSLPGIYGYTF
DNA: TGTGCCAGCAGTTTACCGGGAATCTATGGCTACACCTTC

V: TRBV7-2
D: TRBD2
J: TRBJ2-2
size: NA
CDR3: CASSPWTSWGELFF
DNA: TGTGCCAGCAGCCCCTGGACTAGCTGGGGGGAGCTGTTTTTT

V: TRBV7-9
D: TRBD2
J: TRBJ2-1
size: NA
CDR3: CASSPGLAGINEQFF
DNA: TGTGCCAGCAGCCCGGGACTAGCGGGAATTAATGAGCAGTTCTTC

V: TRBV19
D: TRBD1
J: TRBJ1-5
size: NA
CDR3: CASSIPRQGREQPQHF
DNA: TGTGCCAGTAGTATACCCCGACAGGGACGTGAACAGCCCCAGCATTTT

V: TRBV18
D: NA
J: TRBJ2-7
size: once
CDR3: CASSIYEQYF
DNA: TGTGCCAGCTCCATCTACGAGCAGTACTTC

V: TRBV6-4
D: TRBD1
J: TRBJ1-2
size: NA
CDR3: CASSATGGNYGYTF
DNA: TGTGCCAGCAGTGCCACAGGGGGCAACTATGGCTACACCTTC

V: TRBV29-1
D: NA
J: TRBJ1-1
size: NA
CDR3: CSVIRTGGRVTEAFF
DNA: TGCAGCGTTATTCGAACAGGCGGGAGGGTCACTGAAGCTTTCTTT

V: TRBV28
D: TRBD2
J: TRBJ2-1
size: NA
CDR3: CASGFSGSYNEQFF
DNA: TGTGCCAGCGGATTTAGCGGGAGCTACAATGAGCAGTTCTTC

V: TRBV23-1
D: NA
J: TRBJ1-5
size: NA
CDR3: CASSPTRQANQPQHF
DNA: TGCGCCAGCAGTCCTACAAGACAGGCCAATCAGCCCCAGCATTTT

V: TRBV19
D: NA
J: TRBJ2-5
size: NA
CDR3: CASSSGGGEETQYF
DNA: TGTGCCAGTAGTAGTGGAGGGGGCGAGGAGACCCAGTACTTC

V: TRBV19
D: TRBD1
J: TRBJ2-7
size: NA
CDR3: CASSIGTQGAREQYF
DNA: TGTGCCAGTAGTATAGGCACGCAGGGGGCACGGGAGCAGTACTTC

V: TRBV9
D: TRBD2
J: TRBJ2-7
size: once
CDR3: CASSVDLGSSGKTYEQYF
DNA: TGTGCCAGCAGCGTAGATCTGGGGAGTAGCGGGAAAACCTACGAGCAGTACTTC

V: TRBV7-2
D: TRBD1
J: TRBJ1-5
size: NA
CDR3: CASSPQGAQPQHF
DNA: TGTGCCAGCAGTCCACAGGGGGCTCAGCCCCAGCATTTT

V: TRBV4-1
D: NA
J: TRBJ1-5
size: once
CDR3: CASSQDRGRDQPQHF
DNA: TGCGCCAGCAGCCAAGATCGAGGCAGGGATCAGCCCCAGCATTTT

V: TRBV10-1
D: NA
J: TRBJ1-5
size: NA
CDR3: CASSENRGNQPQHF
DNA: TGCGCCAGCAGTGAAAATCGTGGCAATCAGCCCCAGCATTTT

V: TRBV27
D: NA
J: TRBJ1-1
size: NA
CDR3: CASSFGRTLNTEAFF
DNA: TGTGCCAGCAGTTTTGGTAGGACACTAAACACTGAAGCTTTCTTT

V: TRBV28
D: TRBD1
J: TRBJ1-5
size: NA
CDR3: CASTLQQGWNQPQHF
DNA: TGTGCCAGCACCCTCCAACAGGGGTGGAATCAGCCCCAGCATTTT

V: TRBV27
D: TRBD1
J: TRBJ1-1
size: NA
CDR3: CASSSYTGGGTEAFF
DNA: TGTGCCAGCAGTTCCTATACAGGGGGGGGGACTGAAGCTTTCTTT

V: TRBV28
D: NA
J: TRBJ2-6
size: NA
CDR3: CASSQGGLSSGANVLTF
DNA: TGTGCCAGCAGCCAGGGGGGCTTAAGCTCTGGGGCCAACGTCCTGACTTTC

V: TRBV19
D: NA
J: TRBJ1-5
size: NA
CDR3: CASSGRVRDQPQHF
DNA: TGTGCCAGTAGTGGCAGGGTAAGGGATCAGCCCCAGCATTTT

V: TRBV27
D: TRBD2
J: TRBJ2-7
size: NA
CDR3: CASSLSSGRYEQYF
DNA: TGTGCCAGCAGTTTGTCTAGCGGGAGATACGAGCAGTACTTC

V: TRBV24-1
D: NA
J: TRBJ2-1
size: NA
CDR3: CATSDLRGSHNEQFF
DNA: TGTGCCACCAGTGATTTGAGGGGGTCCCACAATGAGCAGTTCTTC